A selection of T cell receptor beta chains follows, all from one sample in a study of T-cell reconstitution after alpha-beta-depleted transplantation in children. MiXCR, applied by TCRdb to the PCR reads, yields one record per CDR3 protein. The repertoire holds about 980,000 distinct CDR3 sequences, with about 29% as singletons. The sequencing used PBMCs, mostly from graft donor cells, collected 360 days after TCRalphabeta/CD19-depleted stem cell transplant. Every receptor here comes from a boy under two years old who had a stem cell transplant for SCID, so the T cells may come from the graft donor. The CDR3 runs from the conserved cysteine through the conserved F or W. The order of the fields is CDR3 length, clone size, V gene, D gene, J gene, CDR3 protein, CDR3 DNA. The D gene is left open where the match is weak. Not all rows give a size; the values are once, few, many and, for expanded clones, a class.

>13|NA|TRBV4-2|NA|TRBJ1-2
CASSQEETDGYTF
TGTGCCAGCAGCCAAGAGGAGACCGATGGCTACACCTTC
>17|few|TRBV5-1|TRBD1|TRBJ2-7
CASSLAGGQGLSYEQYF
TGCGCCAGCAGCTTGGCTGGGGGACAGGGCCTCTCCTACGAGCAGTACTTC
>17|NA|TRBV7-6|TRBD1|TRBJ2-2
CASSLAPGTANTGELFF
TGTGCCAGCAGCTTAGCGCCCGGGACAGCGAACACCGGGGAGCTGTTTTTT
>18|NA|TRBV11-1|TRBD1|TRBJ1-4
CASSPLGAGGETNEKLFF
TGTGCCAGCAGCCCTCTCGGGGCAGGGGGCGAGACTAATGAAAAACTGTTTTTT
>14|NA|TRBV20-1|TRBD2|TRBJ2-1
CSASGGFSYNEQFF
TGCAGTGCCTCCGGGGGGTTCTCCTACAATGAGCAGTTCTTC
>19|NA|TRBV29-1|TRBD1|TRBJ1-1
CSVEDGGWGTGLGNTEAFF
TGCAGCGTTGAAGACGGGGGGTGGGGGACAGGGCTGGGGAACACTGAAGCTTTCTTT
>16|few|TRBV14|NA|TRBJ2-2
CASSQWRGAGTGELFF
TGTGCCAGCAGCCAATGGAGGGGCGCCGGCACCGGGGAGCTGTTTTTT
>15|NA|TRBV20-1|NA|TRBJ1-2
CSAIAGPNSGDGYTF
TGCAGTGCTATTGCCGGGCCAAACTCTGGGGATGGCTACACCTTC
>13|few|TRBV28|NA|TRBJ2-7
CASCRGYAREQYF
TGTGCCAGTTGCAGGGGTTACGCGCGCGAGCAGTACTTC
>13|NA|TRBV7-3|NA|TRBJ1-1
CASSSAGAEGAFF
TGTGCCAGCAGTTCTGCCGGGGCAGAGGGGGCTTTCTTT
>13|NA|TRBV24-1|TRBD1|TRBJ2-1
CATRRTGVNEQFF
TGTGCCACCAGGAGGACAGGGGTCAATGAGCAGTTCTTC
>14|few|TRBV7-2|NA|TRBJ2-7
CASSLRDRGAWQYF
TGTGCCAGCAGCTTGAGGGACCGAGGAGCTTGGCAGTACTTC
>14|NA|TRBV2|TRBD1|TRBJ1-5
CASSVRTGVQPQHF
TGTGCCAGCAGTGTAAGGACAGGGGTTCAGCCCCAGCATTTT
>17|NA|TRBV7-2|NA|TRBJ1-1
CASSLVQGLHMNTEAFF
TGTGCCAGCAGCTTAGTCCAGGGTCTACATATGAACACTGAAGCTTTCTTT
>13|few|TRBV4-1|NA|TRBJ1-3
CASSLYRGNTIYF
TGCGCCAGCAGCTTATACCGCGGAAACACCATATATTTT
>14|few|TRBV5-1|NA|TRBJ1-1
CASSQQSGGIEAFF
TGCGCCAGCAGCCAGCAGTCCGGCGGTATCGAAGCTTTCTTT
>17|NA|TRBV12-3/TRBV12-4|TRBD1|TRBJ2-1
CASSLSDPGTGADEQFF
TGTGCCAGCAGTTTATCCGACCCCGGGACAGGGGCCGATGAGCAGTTCTTC
>14|NA|TRBV7-9|TRBD2|TRBJ2-3
CASSSSGTMNTQYF
TGTGCCAGCAGCTCCAGCGGGACCATGAATACGCAGTATTTT
>13|NA|TRBV3-1|NA|TRBJ2-1
CASSQTYYNEQFF
TGTGCCAGCAGTCAAACATACTACAATGAGCAGTTCTTC
>15|few|TRBV27|TRBD2|TRBJ2-2
CASSPTSGGTGELFF
TGTGCCAGCAGTCCTACTAGCGGGGGCACCGGGGAGCTGTTTTTT
>17|few|TRBV9|TRBD1|TRBJ2-5
CASSVATGTGFVETQYF
TGTGCCAGCAGCGTAGCGACCGGGACAGGGTTCGTCGAGACCCAGTACTTC
>12|few|TRBV3-1|NA|TRBJ1-1
CASSNEGSEAFF
TGTGCCAGCAGCAACGAGGGTTCTGAAGCTTTCTTT
>14|few|TRBV10-3|NA|TRBJ1-6
CAISEWESDSPLHF
TGTGCCATCAGTGAATGGGAGTCCGATTCACCCCTCCACTTT
>11|few|TRBV29-1|NA|TRBJ2-2
CSALGFGELFF
TGCAGTGCCCTGGGTTTCGGGGAGCTGTTTTTT
>19|NA|TRBV3-1|NA|TRBJ2-1
CASSSILGAGGGPDNEQFF
TGTGCCAGCAGCTCTATCCTGGGGGCCGGAGGGGGCCCCGACAATGAGCAGTTCTTC
>11|many|TRBV3-1|TRBD1|TRBJ2-7
CASGQGYEQYF
TGTGCCAGCGGACAGGGCTACGAGCAGTACTTC
>15|NA|TRBV5-1|NA|TRBJ2-7
CASSQGSTASYEQYF
TGCGCCAGCAGCCAAGGTTCGACAGCTTCCTACGAGCAGTACTTC
>13|NA|TRBV12-3/TRBV12-4|TRBD1|TRBJ2-7
CASNRDRVGEQYF
TGTGCCAGCAACCGGGACAGGGTGGGCGAGCAGTACTTC
>14|few|TRBV28|TRBD2|TRBJ2-1
CASSLRASGGLEFF
TGTGCCAGCAGTTTACGTGCTAGCGGGGGCCTTGAGTTCTTC
>18|once|TRBV11-1|TRBD2|TRBJ2-1
CASSPRGTSGGAYNEQFF
TGTGCCAGCAGCCCGCGAGGGACTAGCGGGGGGGCCTACAATGAGCAGTTCTTC
>17|NA|TRBV12-3/TRBV12-4|TRBD1|TRBJ1-5
CASSFGGGTGFDQPQHF
TGTGCCAGCAGTTTTGGGGGAGGGACAGGGTTCGATCAGCCCCAGCATTTT
>17|few|TRBV7-2|NA|TRBJ1-3
CASSQAPRGARRNTIYF
TGTGCCAGCAGCCAGGCACCCAGGGGCGCGCGCAGAAACACCATATATTTT
>13|few|TRBV7-7|NA|TRBJ2-2
CASSPILTGELFF
TGTGCCAGCAGCCCAATATTAACCGGGGAGCTGTTTTTT
>13|NA|TRBV10-3|NA|TRBJ2-2
CAISEGVTGELFF
TGTGCCATCAGTGAAGGGGTCACCGGGGAGCTGTTTTTT
>18|few|TRBV4-2|TRBD2|TRBJ2-3
CASSQAWASGGATDTQYF
TGTGCCAGCAGCCAAGCGTGGGCTAGCGGGGGGGCCACAGATACGCAGTATTTT
>15|few|TRBV27|NA|TRBJ2-1
CASSFGPVTYNEQFF
TGTGCCAGCAGTTTCGGCCCCGTCACCTACAATGAGCAGTTCTTC
>13|NA|TRBV20-1|NA|TRBJ2-5
CSSSFGVGETQYF
TGCAGTTCATCCTTCGGGGTGGGGGAGACCCAGTACTTC
>15|few|TRBV6-5|NA|TRBJ2-7
CASSYGRGLSYEQYF
TGTGCCAGCAGTTACGGACGGGGGCTTTCCTACGAGCAGTACTTC
>14|few|TRBV12-3/TRBV12-4|NA|TRBJ2-1
CASSFLTTLNEQFF
TGTGCCAGCAGTTTCCTTACAACCTTGAATGAGCAGTTCTTC
>16|NA|TRBV5-6|NA|TRBJ2-5
CASSLFWVPYQETQYF
TGTGCCAGCAGCTTGTTCTGGGTCCCGTACCAAGAGACCCAGTACTTC
>15|NA|TRBV25-1|TRBD1|TRBJ1-1
CASSGLGTGNTEAFF
TGTGCCAGCAGTGGCCTAGGGACAGGGAACACTGAAGCTTTCTTT
>15|NA|TRBV28|NA|TRBJ1-1
CASTLMGRGNTEAFF
TGTGCCAGCACCCTTATGGGGCGGGGGAACACTGAAGCTTTCTTT
>15|few|TRBV5-1|TRBD1|TRBJ2-7
CASSLAKGALYEQYF
TGCGCCAGCAGCTTGGCCAAGGGGGCTCTCTACGAGCAGTACTTC
>14|few|TRBV12-3/TRBV12-4|NA|TRBJ1-4
CASRPAPDPEKLFF
TGTGCCAGCCGTCCCGCTCCAGACCCTGAAAAACTGTTTTTT
>12|few|TRBV29-1|NA|TRBJ2-7
CSVEGSSYEQYF
TGCAGCGTTGAGGGGAGTAGCTACGAGCAGTACTTC
>16|few|TRBV4-3|NA|TRBJ1-3
CASSQDAQGDGNTIYF
TGCGCCAGCAGCCAAGATGCACAGGGCGACGGAAACACCATATATTTT
>17|NA|TRBV28|TRBD1|TRBJ1-5
CASSFGQGTVSNQPQHF
TGTGCCAGCAGTTTCGGACAGGGGACTGTTAGCAATCAGCCCCAGCATTTT